The 26 T cell receptor beta chains below come from one sample, sequenced in a study of cytotoxic CD8 clonotypes in ibrutinib-treated CLL. Sequencing used immunoSEQ multiplex PCR; TCRdb keeps in-frame clones, though not all of them. This sample has over 100,000 clones; roughly 88% occur once, and the top ten carry approximately 2%. The sample was PBMCs, taken after 24 months of ibrutinib treatment. The receptors stem from a human donor with chronic lymphocytic leukemia.

The genes are TRBV9 and TRBJ1-1; D is perhaps TRBD1 (6 bases). The CDR3 sequence is 17 residues long. V lost 5 bases, J lost 4 bases, and 24 bases lay in between. Germline-derived CDR1 and CDR2 are SGDLS and YYNGEE. This CDR3 reads CASSRDKRGVWGTEAFF. CDR3 in DNA: TGTGCCAGCAGTAGGGACAAGAGAGGGGTTTGGGGCACTGAAGCTTTCTTT.

As DNA, the CDR3 is TGTGCCAGCACCCTAGAAGGAGTCGCGACTTTCTTT. Translation gives CASTLEGVATFF. The V and J genes are TRBV7-9 and TRBJ1-1, with D unclear. V lost 7 bases to trimming and J lost 12 bases, with 18 bases between them. The CDR3 contains 12 residues. Germline loops: CDR1 SEHNR, CDR2 FQNEAQ (reference sequence).

This rearrangement joins TRBV28 to TRBJ2-1; TRBD2 agrees at 8 bases. Germline assignment: CDR1 MDHEN and CDR2 SYDVKM. V was clipped by 0 bases and J by 8 bases; unmatched bases: 9. The CDR3 has 16 residues. The CDR3 loop is CASSLWVAGPEDEQFF. The CDR3 DNA follows: TGTGCCAGCAGTTTATGGGTAGCGGGGCCCGAGGATGAGCAGTTCTTC. The full variable domain, with the rest looked up from reference TRBV28 and TRBJ2-1, is DVKVTQSSRYLVKRTGEKVFLECVQDMDHENMFWYRQDPGLGLRLIYFSYDVKMKEKGDIPEGYSVSREKKERFSLILESASTNQTSMYLCASSLWVAGPEDEQFFGPGTRLTVL.

The gene calls are TRBV28 and TRBJ1-5; D not resolved. The V and J ends lost 3 bases and 7 bases respectively, with 13 bases between them. The CDR3 is 14 amino acids. The germline V gene has CDR1 MDHEN and CDR2 SYDVKM. The CDR3, as DNA: TGTGCCAGCAGTTTCCCCGGGTCCGGACAGCCCCAGCATTTT. It is translated as CASSFPGSGQPQHF.

This clone was counted a few times. The gene calls are TRBV28 and TRBJ1-1, with a weak D call TRBD1 (5 bases). V lost 10 bases and J 4 bases, leaving 16 bases between the germline ends. Germline V gives CDR1 MDHEN, CDR2 SYDVKM. This CDR3 comprises 13 residues. CDR3 bases: TGTGCCACCTCAACCCCAGGGCGCACTGAAGCTTTCTTT. Translated: CATSTPGRTEAFF.

The rearrangement links TRBV28 to TRBJ2-1, with D possibly matching TRBD2 (7 bases). Germline values: CDR1 MDHEN, CDR2 SYDVKM. This CDR3 has 15 amino acids. The ends were cut back, 8 bases at V and 7 bases at J, with 21 bases in the middle. CDR3: CASGAGGHRINEQFF. For the CDR3, the DNA is TGTGCCAGCGGCGCCGGGGGGCATCGGATTAATGAGCAGTTCTTC.

The rearrangement links TRBV5-1 to TRBJ2-7, with D perhaps matching TRBD2 (6 bases). The CDR3 contains 15 residues. Trimming removed 4 bases at V and 2 bases at J, with 16 bases between. Germline lookup yields CDR1 SGHRS and CDR2 YFSETQ. The CDR3 here is CASSPLGAGPYEQYF. The CDR3, as DNA: TGCGCCAGCAGCCCCCTTGGGGCGGGACCCTACGAGCAGTACTTC.

The chain combines TRBV9 with TRBJ2-5; D gene ambiguous. The CDR3 has 14 amino acids. Trimming shortened V by 0 bases and J by 2 bases, and 8 bases separated the two germline ends. Germline CDR1 and CDR2: SGDLS and YYNGEE. CDR3 DNA sequence: TGTGCCAGCAGCGTAGGCAGGTTTCAAGAGACCCAGTACTTC. It translates to CASSVGRFQETQYF.

This clone was counted once. The gene calls are TRBV6-5 and TRBJ2-5; 11 bases are shared with TRBD2. The CDR3 extends over 15 amino acids. The ends lost 5 bases at V and 1 base at J; junction bases unmatched: 3. Germline V gene lookup returns CDR1 MNHEY and CDR2 SVGAGI. CDR3 sequence (DNA): TGTGCCAGCAGTGCGACTAGCGGGATCCAAGAGACCCAGTACTTC. This gives the protein CASSATSGIQETQYF.

The gene calls are TRBV28 and TRBJ2-3, with D unresolved. The CDR3 covers 12 residues. V lost 6 bases to trimming and J lost 2 bases, with 6 bases between them. Germline values: CDR1 MDHEN, CDR2 SYDVKM. DNA of the CDR3: TGTGCCAGCAGCCCATTCACAGATACGCAGTATTTT. It yields the protein CASSPFTDTQYF.

This clone appeared a few times. The chain is built from TRBV4-1 and TRBJ2-1; 10 bases are a match to TRBD1. Per the germline V gene, CDR1 is MGHRA and CDR2 is YSYEKL. V lost 0 bases to trimming and J lost 7 bases; unmatched junction nucleotides: 6. This CDR3 is 16 amino acids long. The CDR3 bases are TGCGCCAGCAGCCAAGATTGGGGGACAGGGGCGAATGAGCAGTTCTTC. It yields the protein CASSQDWGTGANEQFF.

The chain recombines TRBV20-1 with TRBJ2-7; D might be TRBD2 (6 bases). CDR3 length: 11 residues. Trimming stripped 6 bases from V and 10 bases from J, with 16 bases between. Per germline, CDR1 DFQATT and CDR2 SNEGSKA (reference sequence). The DNA of the CDR3 is TGCAGTGCCCTCGAGGAGGGACGACAGTACTTC. It encodes CSALEEGRQYF.

The chain is built from TRBV27 and TRBJ2-1; TRBD1 aligns across 8 bases. This CDR3 contains 15 residues. Unmatched junction bases numbered 11, after V lost 6 bases and J lost 7 bases. Germline CDR1 MNHEY, CDR2 SMNVEV (reference sequence). The CDR3 here is CASRGRDRTGNEQFF. The CDR3, as DNA: TGTGCCAGCAGGGGACGGGACAGGACGGGAAATGAGCAGTTCTTC.

The genes are TRBV4-3 and TRBJ1-6; no definite D call. Germline V gives CDR1 LGHNA, CDR2 YSLEER. Trimming stripped 0 bases from V and 7 bases from J, with 10 bases between. This CDR3 spans 15 amino acids. CDR3 residues: CASSQEGRPNSPLHF. The CDR3 region has the DNA TGCGCCAGCAGCCAAGAGGGCAGACCGAATTCACCCCTCCACTTT.

This sequence joins TRBV27 and TRBJ2-3; possibly TRBD2 for D (6 bases). Germline CDR1 and CDR2: MNHEY and SMNVEV (reference sequence). With 3 bases removed from V and 3 bases from J, the gap between germline ends came to 10 bases. CDR3 size: 14 residues. In nucleotides, the CDR3 is TGTGCCAGCAGTTTTGGGGGAGGTACAGATACGCAGTATTTT. It codes for CASSFGGGTDTQYF.

V and J are TRBV6-6 and TRBJ1-1; TRBD1 agrees at 10 bases. The germline V gene has CDR1 MNHNY and CDR2 SVGAGI (reference sequence). Losses at the gene ends were 5 bases for V and 4 bases for J; bases not matched to a gene: 10. CDR3 size: 16 residues. CDR3 DNA sequence: TGTGCCAGCAGTCCCCGGGACAGGGGCGTCGGCACTGAAGCTTTCTTT. As protein: CASSPRDRGVGTEAFF.

J is TRBJ1-1 and V is TRBV29-1; 9 positions match TRBD1. CDR1 and CDR2 from the germline V gene are SQVTM and ANQGSEA. V lost 3 bases and J lost 4; bases outside the gene matches: 15. This CDR3 has 17 residues. CDR3 region: CSVEATGGSKGSTEAFF. The DNA of the CDR3 is TGCAGCGTTGAGGCGACAGGGGGTTCTAAAGGGAGCACTGAAGCTTTCTTT. Using reference TRBV29-1 and TRBJ1-1 for the parts outside the CDR3, the full variable domain is SAVISQKPSRDICQRGTSLTIQCQVDSQVTMMFWYRQQPGQSLTLIATANQGSEATYESGFVIDKFPISRPNLTFSTLTVSNMSPEDSSIYLCSVEATGGSKGSTEAFFGQGTRLTVV.

The CDR3 spells CASASIGARDSRANYGYTF. Here the CDR3 DNA reads TGCGCCAGCGCCTCTATTGGCGCCAGGGACAGCCGAGCTAACTATGGCTACACCTTC. The gene calls are TRBV23-1 and TRBJ1-2, with 7 bases aligning to TRBD1. TRBV23-1 belongs to the ORF category, with a function that is uncertain. The V gene end was trimmed by 8 bases and the J gene end by 0 bases; junction bases not matched to a gene: 21. The length of the CDR3 is 19 residues.

The V gene is TRBV4-1, the J gene TRBJ1-2; D may be TRBD1 (6 bases). CDR3 size: 19 residues. The germline V and J ends were trimmed by 3 bases and 6 bases, with 29 bases remaining between them. Germline-derived CDR1 and CDR2 are MGHRA and YSYEKL. The CDR3 DNA sequence: TGCGCCAGCAGCCACCGAAACCCAGCCGCGGGGGGCGGGGTGAATGGCTACACCTTC. Translated, it gives CASSHRNPAAGGGVNGYTF.

This clone rates as medium-sized (0.01 to 0.1%). The DNA of the CDR3 is TGTGCCAGCAGGACTAGCGGGAACTACGAGCAGTACTTC. The encoded protein is CASRTSGNYEQYF. The gene calls are TRBV6-5 and TRBJ2-7; 11 positions match TRBD2. J gave up 3 bases and V 6 bases, and 1 base lay outside the gene matches. This CDR3 has 13 residues. The germline CDR1 and CDR2 sequences are MNHEY and SVGAGI.

The V gene is TRBV6-4, the J gene TRBJ1-5; the D gene is possibly TRBD1 (6 bases). The CDR3 has 14 residues. With 3 bases removed from V and 3 bases from J, the gap between germline ends came to 9 bases. Germline loops: CDR1 MRHNA, CDR2 SNTAGT. This CDR3 reads CASSEQGPNQPQHF. The CDR3 DNA sequence: TGTGCCAGCAGTGAACAGGGTCCCAATCAGCCCCAGCATTTT.

In nucleotides, the CDR3 is TGTGCCAGCTCACCCAAGGGGGTGGCTTTCTTT. Its translation: CASSPKGVAFF. This sequence joins TRBV18 and TRBJ1-1, with a possible D match to TRBD1 (6 bases). The V end lost 3 bases, the J end lost 11 bases, and 10 bases lay between the germline ends. The CDR3 totals 11 residues. Germline V gene lookup returns CDR1 KGHSH and CDR2 LQKENI.

This chain connects TRBV6-5 to TRBJ2-2, with D hard to call. The germline V gene has CDR1 MNHEY and CDR2 SVGAGI. The CDR3 loop spans 15 amino acids. V shed 5 bases and J shed 9 bases, with 19 bases lying between them. The CDR3 protein is CASSRSPSEMWELFF. Here the CDR3 DNA reads TGTGCCAGCAGTCGCAGCCCATCTGAAATGTGGGAGCTGTTTTTT.

The rearrangement uses TRBV2 and TRBJ2-5; 8 positions agree with TRBD2. Looked up from germline, CDR1 is SNHLY and CDR2 is FYNNEI. Trimming removed 8 bases from V and 4 bases from J; junction bases left unmatched: 6. The CDR3 contains 13 residues. CDR3 DNA: TGTGCCAGCGCGGGGGGAAGGCTAGAGACCCAGTACTTC. Its translation is CASAGGRLETQYF.

The rearrangement uses TRBV28 and TRBJ1-3, with D perhaps matching TRBD1 (5 bases). Trimming pared 2 bases from V and 3 bases from J, leaving 14 bases between. Per the germline V gene, CDR1 is MDHEN and CDR2 is SYDVKM. CDR3 length equals 16 residues. The CDR3: CASSLVWGVNGNTIYF. CDR3 DNA: TGTGCCAGCAGTTTAGTGTGGGGCGTTAATGGAAACACCATATATTTT.

The chain couples TRBV15 to TRBJ2-1, with D unclear. V lost 0 bases and J 0 bases, leaving 6 bases between the germline ends. The CDR3 spans 15 residues. Germline assignment: CDR1 LNHNV and CDR2 YYDKDF (reference sequence). CDR3 DNA: TGTGCCACCAGCAGAGAAGCTTACTCCTACAATGAGCAGTTCTTC. It specifies CATSREAYSYNEQFF. Looking up the rest from reference TRBV15 and TRBJ2-1 gives the full variable domain: DAMVIQNPRYQVTQFGKPVTLSCSQTLNHNVMYWYQQKSSQAPKLLFHYYDKDFNNEADTPDNFQSRRPNTSFCFLDIRSPGLGDTAMYLCATSREAYSYNEQFFGPGTRLTVL.